One sample yielded the 6 T cell receptor beta chains listed below, sequenced in a study of cytomegalovirus exposure and HLA in healthy donors. 60 Vbeta and 13 Jbeta primers were used in PCR. Sequenced by immunoSEQ multiplex PCR; TCRdb stores in-frame clones only, minus some. The sample consists of approximately 150,000 clones, approximately 84% of them appearing once. The sample taken for sequencing was PBMCs. The receptors stem from a woman in her forties in good health and CMV-seropositive.

This clone was detected only a few times. This chain links TRBV5-4 with TRBJ1-5, with D tentatively TRBD1 (5 bases). The CDR3 spans 14 residues. Trimming cost V 9 bases and J 0 bases, with 13 bases left between them. Germline CDR1 is SGHNT and CDR2 is YYREEE (reference sequence). The CDR3 nucleotides read TGTGCCATCCAGACAGAGAATAGCAATCAGCCCCAGCATTTT. Residues: CAIQTENSNQPQHF. Filled out from reference TRBV5-4 and TRBJ1-5, the complete variable domain reads ETGVTQSPTHLIKTRGQQVTLRCSSQSGHNTVSWYQQALGQGPQFIFQYYREEENGRGNFPPRFSGLQFPNYSSELNVNALELDDSALYLCAIQTENSNQPQHFGDGTRLSIL.

This clone was found a few times. This chain uses TRBV27 with TRBJ1-4, with a possible D match to TRBD1 (6 bases). This CDR3 comprises 17 residues. Looked up from germline, CDR1 is MNHEY and CDR2 is SMNVEV (reference sequence). Trimming removed 0 bases at V and 3 bases at J, with 14 bases between. This chain's CDR3 is CASSLSPGARANEKLFF. CDR3 in DNA: TGTGCCAGCAGTTTATCACCAGGGGCGCGGGCTAATGAAAAACTGTTTTTT.

The rearrangement links TRBV7-8 to TRBJ2-7, with a weak D call TRBD2 (5 bases). Germline V lookup: CDR1 SGHVS, CDR2 FQNEAQ. The length of the CDR3 is 13 residues. The V end lost 1 base, the J end lost 4 bases, and 8 bases lay between the germline ends. CDR3 DNA: TGTGCCAGCAGCTTAGGGACGGGGTACGAGCAGTACTTC. It translates to CASSLGTGYEQYF.

The chain links TRBV6-1 to TRBJ2-7, with D perhaps TRBD2 (7 bases). CDR1 is MNHNS, CDR2 SASEGT, per germline. Deletions cut 1 base from V and 2 bases from J, with 12 bases between. CDR3 length: 15 residues. Written as DNA, the CDR3 is TGTGCCAGCAGTGAAGAGGGGGGGACCACCTACGAGCAGTACTTC. It yields the protein CASSEEGGTTYEQYF.

The genes are TRBV19 and TRBJ1-3; D possibly corresponds to TRBD1 (6 bases). The V gene lost 7 bases and the J gene lost 0 bases, with 13 bases spanning the gap. The germline V gene has CDR1 LNHDA and CDR2 SQIVND (reference sequence). The CDR3 length is 15 residues. The chain's CDR3 is CASNTGSFSGNTIYF. For the CDR3, the DNA is TGTGCCAGTAATACAGGGAGCTTCTCTGGAAACACCATATATTTT.

The chain is built from TRBV10-3 and TRBJ1-3; maybe TRBD1 (5 bases). Germline V lookup: CDR1 ENHRY, CDR2 SYGVKD. Trimming stripped 11 bases from V and 1 base from J, with 12 bases between. The CDR3 length is 13 residues. In DNA form, the CDR3 reads TGTGCCGCAGGGCAGGGATCTGGAAACACCATATATTTT. Residues: CAAGQGSGNTIYF.